The clone carrying this T cell receptor (beta chain) was observed many times. The sample's time point: persistent/refractory GD, antithyroid drugs over 5 years with positive TRAb. PBMC RNA was the source of the TCR library. In building TCR beta libraries, iRepertoire HTBI primers were used together with Arm-PCR of CDR3 regions. MiXCR was run by TCRdb on the multiplex PCR reads, yielding one entry per CDR3 protein. Counted here are around 450,000 distinct CDR3 sequences, 20% to 25% occurring once; the ten biggest clones make up about 6.6%. These data originate in a study of regulatory T cells in long-lasting Graves disease. V lost 3 bases and J lost 2; bases outside the gene matches: 7. The V gene's germline CDR1 is SNHLY and CDR2 FYNNEI. The CDR3 length is 17 residues.

The chain is built from TRBV2 and TRBJ2-7; 13 positions match TRBD2. The sequence was obtained from a female donor with Graves disease. Source: peripheral blood mononuclear cells (PBMCs), taken when the disease was refractory, from a patient treated with antithyroid drugs. The CDR3 region is CASSDKGLAGSPYEQYF. CDR3 DNA sequence: TGTGCCAGCAGTGATAAGGGACTAGCGGGATCACCCTACGAGCAGTACTTC. The full variable domain, rest sourced from reference TRBV2 and TRBJ2-7, is EPEVTQTPSHQVTQMGQEVILRCVPISNHLYFYWYRQILGQKVEFLVSFYNNEISEKSEIFDDQFSVERPDGSNFTLKIRSTKLEDSAMYFCASSDKGLAGSPYEQYFGPGTRLTVT.